This entry lists 7 T cell receptor beta chains sequenced from one sample in a study of blood T cell repertoires in COVID-19. Profiled with immunoSEQ multiplex PCR; TCRdb holds only in-frame clones, not every one. The sample carries 54,000 or so clones, around 90% recorded once. Source material: peripheral blood. Every receptor here comes from a human donor in a cohort sampled during active COVID-19.

This chain joins TRBV5-1 and TRBJ2-3, with D maybe TRBD2 (6 bases). The V and J ends lost 4 bases and 0 bases respectively, with 18 bases between them. The CDR3 contains 17 residues. Germline V gene sequence: CDR1 SGHRS, CDR2 YFSETQ. CDR3 bases: TGCGCCAGCAGCGTCAATCCCCGGGGAGGTAGCACAGATACGCAGTATTTT. As protein: CASSVNPRGGSTDTQYF.

V is TRBV4-1 and J is TRBJ1-4; tentatively, D is TRBD1 (5 bases). This CDR3 comprises 14 residues. Deletions cut 4 bases from V and 5 bases from J, with 11 bases between. From germline, CDR1 is MGHRA and CDR2 YSYEKL. CDR3 in amino acids: CASSPIGVNEKLFF. CDR3 coding DNA: TGCGCCAGCAGCCCCATAGGGGTCAATGAAAAACTGTTTTTT.

This chain connects TRBV10-3 to TRBJ1-1; no firm D call. This CDR3 has 11 residues. The V end lost 4 bases, the J end lost 3 bases, and 3 bases lay between the germline ends. Germline lookup yields CDR1 ENHRY and CDR2 SYGVKD. This CDR3 reads CAISADTEAFF. The CDR3 coding sequence is TGTGCCATCAGTGCGGACACTGAAGCTTTCTTT.

The rearrangement joins TRBV10-3 to TRBJ1-1; TRBD1 is a possible D gene (6 bases). CDR3 length equals 13 residues. Per germline, CDR1 ENHRY and CDR2 SYGVKD. Trimming left V 10 bases short and J 9 bases short, with 21 bases between. In DNA, the CDR3 is TGTGCCAGCGGGGGGTACAGGGACTTGAAAGCTTTCTTT. Translation gives CASGGYRDLKAFF.

The chain links TRBV6-5 to TRBJ2-1; D is unclear. V gave up 0 bases and J gave up 6 bases, with 9 bases separating them. The CDR3 is made up of 14 amino acids. Germline assignment: CDR1 MNHEY and CDR2 SVGAGI. CDR3 region: CASSYSGSSNEQFF. The CDR3 DNA reads TGTGCCAGCAGTTACTCGGGCAGCAGCAATGAGCAGTTCTTC.

The rearrangement links TRBV29-1 to TRBJ1-1; a weak D match, TRBD1 (6 bases). V was cut by 7 bases and J by 3 bases, with 30 bases left in between. The germline V gene encodes CDR1 SQVTM and CDR2 ANQGSEA. This CDR3 has 18 residues. CDR3 amino acids: CSAYVAMGASEPYTEAFF. CDR3 DNA sequence: TGCAGCGCGTACGTAGCTATGGGGGCGTCGGAACCTTACACTGAAGCTTTCTTT.

V usage is TRBV6-6 and J usage is TRBJ1-6, with 7 bases identical to TRBD1. The J segment lost 8 bases and the V segment lost 3 bases, leaving 7 bases of the junction unmatched. The germline V gene encodes CDR1 MNHNY and CDR2 SVGAGI (reference sequence). This CDR3 is built from 15 residues. CDR3 region: CASSYRLTGDSPLHF. For the CDR3, the DNA is TGTGCCAGCAGTTATAGGTTAACAGGGGATTCACCCCTCCACTTT.